This TCR beta chain derives from a study of T-cell memory formation after mild COVID-19. TCRdb re-analysed the 5' RACE reads in MiXCR, keeping a single row per CDR3 protein. The sample holds 400,000 to 500,000 distinct CDR3 sequences, 15% to 25% seen once. The CDR3 has 12 residues. V dropped 3 bases and J dropped 9 bases, with 6 bases sitting between them. Germline CDR1 reads MNHNS; CDR2 reads SASEGT. V usage is TRBV6-1 and J usage is TRBJ1-6; D is undetermined. The sample taken for sequencing was PBMCs or a T cell subset sorted from them (not recorded which). This receptor was identified in an adult woman who had mild COVID-19 (a few samples of this study predate the infection). Cell type and time point are not known. CDR3 nucleotides: TGTGCCAGCAGTGAGGGATTTTCACCCCTCCACTTT. This translates into CASSEGFSPLHF.